This is a list of T cell receptor beta chains from one sample in a study of early T cells in non-severe SARS-CoV-2 infection. TCRdb fed the 5' RACE reads into MiXCR, producing one record per CDR3 protein. The top ten clones hold 4.5% to 7% of a sample with 40,000 to 60,000 distinct CDR3 sequences, 6% to 8% of them seen once. The sequenced sample was whole blood. Receptors were obtained from an adult who was a healthcare worker with PCR-confirmed SARS-CoV-2 infection or an uninfected control (not recorded which). Each CDR3 is given without its conserved first and last residue. A D gene is named only where the DNA matches it firmly. Size is omitted from some rows. Given values are once, few, many or a class for expanded clones.

>NA|many|TRBJ2-3|TRBV11-2
ASSLDGGYTDTQY
>NA|few|TRBJ2-4|TRBV5-1
ASSLGGGLPLAKNIQY
>NA|NA|TRBJ2-3|TRBV28
ASSFRGLYTDTQY
>TRBD1|many|TRBJ1-1|TRBV6-6
ASSFPGQVDTEAF
>TRBD1|many|TRBJ1-1|TRBV14
ASSRLGQGSLDEAF
>TRBD1|many|TRBJ2-1|TRBV11-2
ASSPRQGNWNEQF
>TRBD1|few|TRBJ1-2|TRBV13
ASSLRDRAPWVGYT
>NA|many|TRBJ2-2|TRBV27
ASTSRGGLGAGELF
>NA|many|TRBJ2-3|TRBV12-3/TRBV12-4
ASSPFGGGTDTQY
>NA|NA|TRBJ1-4|TRBV28
ASTGRTNEKLF
>NA|many|TRBJ1-5|TRBV19
ASSINGDYSNQPQH
>NA|few|TRBJ2-1|TRBV24-1
ATSDSPGSEQF
>NA|few|TRBJ1-5|TRBV6-6
ASSFSGLMDQPQH
>NA|many|TRBJ1-2|TRBV4-3
ASSQAGGQSKYGYT
>NA|many|TRBJ2-5|TRBV2
ASSERRAIGETQY
>TRBD2|NA|TRBJ2-4|TRBV3-1
ASSGEVAGTKNIQY
>NA|many|TRBJ2-1|TRBV11-2
ASSLGWNDEQF
>NA|many|TRBJ1-5|TRBV19
ASRARTVNQPQH
>NA|many|TRBJ1-5|TRBV24-1
ATSSGSAYSNQPQH
>TRBD1|many|TRBJ1-2|TRBV2
ATVTGGFYGYT
>NA|few|TRBJ2-2|TRBV5-1
ASSLAGQPANTGELF
>NA|many|TRBJ2-3|TRBV2
ASSYNVSRPLSTDTQY